Sequencing of this T cell receptor beta chain was carried out in a study of beta chain features in type 1 diabetes. Overall study context: Cell yields, age and gender were similar between patients and healthy donors.

The CDR3 contains 13 residues. V was clipped by 8 bases and J by 5 bases, with 15 bases between them. CDR1 and CDR2 from the germline V gene are LGHNA and YSLEER. Expressed TCRB transcripts were sequenced because the entire RNA isolate underwent reverse transcription. Generated by immunoSEQ multiplex PCR, the TCRdb table keeps only in-frame clones and is missing some. The top ten clones hold 0.053% of a sample with about 260,000 clones, 68% of them seen once. Input material: naive CD4+ T cells from blood. This receptor was identified in a man aged 30 to 39 in good health. The chain is built from TRBV4-3 and TRBJ2-5; D is possibly TRBD1 (7 bases). The CDR3 region is CASQGEARETQYF. DNA for the CDR3: TGCGCCAGCCAGGGGGAGGCCAGGGAGACCCAGTACTTC.